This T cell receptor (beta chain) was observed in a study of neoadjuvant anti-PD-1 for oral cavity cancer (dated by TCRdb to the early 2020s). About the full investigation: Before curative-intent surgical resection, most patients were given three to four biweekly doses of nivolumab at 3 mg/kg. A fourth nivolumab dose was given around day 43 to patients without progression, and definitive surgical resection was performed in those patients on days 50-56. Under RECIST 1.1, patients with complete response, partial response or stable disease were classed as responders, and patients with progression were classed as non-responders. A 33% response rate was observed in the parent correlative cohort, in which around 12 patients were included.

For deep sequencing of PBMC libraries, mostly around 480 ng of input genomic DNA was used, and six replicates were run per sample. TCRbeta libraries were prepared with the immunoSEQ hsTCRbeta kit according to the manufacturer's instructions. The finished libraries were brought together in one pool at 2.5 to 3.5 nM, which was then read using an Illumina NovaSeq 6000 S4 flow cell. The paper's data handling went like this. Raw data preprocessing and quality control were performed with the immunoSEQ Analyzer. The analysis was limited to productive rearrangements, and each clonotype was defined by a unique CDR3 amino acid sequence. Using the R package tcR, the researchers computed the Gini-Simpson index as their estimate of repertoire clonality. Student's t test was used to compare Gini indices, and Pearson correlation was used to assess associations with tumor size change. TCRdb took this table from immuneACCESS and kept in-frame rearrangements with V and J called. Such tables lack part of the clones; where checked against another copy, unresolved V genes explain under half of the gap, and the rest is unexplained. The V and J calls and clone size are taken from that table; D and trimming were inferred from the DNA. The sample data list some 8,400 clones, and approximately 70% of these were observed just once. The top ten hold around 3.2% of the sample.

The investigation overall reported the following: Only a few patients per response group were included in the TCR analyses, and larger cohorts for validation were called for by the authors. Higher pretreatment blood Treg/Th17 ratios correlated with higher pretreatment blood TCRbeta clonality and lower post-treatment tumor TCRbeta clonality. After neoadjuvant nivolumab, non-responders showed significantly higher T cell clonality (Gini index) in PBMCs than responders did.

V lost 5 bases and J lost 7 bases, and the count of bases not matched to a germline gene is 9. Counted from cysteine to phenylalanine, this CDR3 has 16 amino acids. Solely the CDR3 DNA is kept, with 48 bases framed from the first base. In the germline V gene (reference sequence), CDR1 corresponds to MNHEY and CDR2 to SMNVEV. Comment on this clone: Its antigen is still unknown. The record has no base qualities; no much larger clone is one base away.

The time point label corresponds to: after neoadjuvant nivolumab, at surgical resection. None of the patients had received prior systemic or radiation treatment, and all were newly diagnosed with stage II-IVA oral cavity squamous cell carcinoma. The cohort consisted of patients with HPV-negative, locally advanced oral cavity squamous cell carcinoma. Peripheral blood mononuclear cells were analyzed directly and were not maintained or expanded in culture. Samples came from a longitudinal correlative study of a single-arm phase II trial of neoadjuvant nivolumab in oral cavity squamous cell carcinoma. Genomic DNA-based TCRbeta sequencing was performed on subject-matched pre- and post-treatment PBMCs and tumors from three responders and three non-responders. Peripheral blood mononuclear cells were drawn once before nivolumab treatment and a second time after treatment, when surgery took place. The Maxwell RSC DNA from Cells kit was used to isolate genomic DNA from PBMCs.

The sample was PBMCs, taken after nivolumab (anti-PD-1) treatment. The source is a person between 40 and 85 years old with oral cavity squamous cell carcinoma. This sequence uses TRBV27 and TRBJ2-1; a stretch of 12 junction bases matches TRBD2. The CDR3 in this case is CASSPLALAGGNEQFF. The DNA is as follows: TGTGCCAGCAGTCCCCTAGCCCTAGCGGGGGGGAATGAGCAGTTCTTC.